A single sample gave rise to the 5 T cell receptor beta chains below, sequenced in a study of blood T cells in healthy people across ages. Alongside a J-beta primer mix, a sample-barcoded 5' primer served in a second PCR lasting about 7 to 12 cycles. TCRdb re-called the 5' RACE reads through MiXCR, storing one row per CDR3 protein. The sample holds 1.5 million to 2 million distinct CDR3 sequences, about 28% seen once. Material for sequencing was blood. The origin of the receptors is a woman aged 25 to 39 in good health.

This clonotype was counted between two and nine times. V gene TRBV5-5 combines with J gene TRBJ2-7, with 10 bases that match TRBD1. With V trimmed by 2 bases and J by 5 bases, 10 bases remained unmatched. CDR3 length: 16 residues. Germline V gene data show CDR1 as SGHKS and CDR2 as YYEKEE (reference sequence). CDR3 residues: CASSFLGQGVGHEQYF. The CDR3 DNA sequence: TGTGCCAGCAGCTTCCTTGGACAGGGGGTAGGGCACGAGCAGTACTTC.

Many counts were recorded for this clonotype. The chain employs TRBV12-3 or TRBV12-4 and TRBJ2-7, with unresolved D. V was cut by 3 bases and J by 4 bases, with 22 bases left in between. The CDR3 spans 17 residues. The CDR3 sequence is CASSLFPTPQNIYEQYF. For the CDR3, the DNA is TGTGCCAGCAGTTTGTTCCCTACACCCCAGAACATTTACGAGCAGTACTTC.

Notes on this clonotype: A junction boundary mismatches the germline segment, possibly from a read error. V is TRBV6-2 or TRBV6-3 and J is TRBJ1-1; D gene ambiguous. The germline V gene has CDR1 MNHEY and CDR2 SVGEGT. This CDR3 contains 10 residues. The CDR3 nucleotides are TGTGCCAGCAGAACCCAGTCGGGAGCATTT. Encoded protein: CASRTQSGAF.

The rearrangement joins TRBV6-5 to TRBJ2-7, with unresolved D. The CDR3 has 17 amino acids. Germline lookup yields CDR1 MNHEY and CDR2 SVGAGI. The germline V and J ends were trimmed by 4 bases and 0 bases, with 19 bases remaining between them. The CDR3 DNA reads as TGTGCCAGCAGTTCCGGTCTTAGCAGGCGCGTCTCCTACGAGCAGTACTTC. This translates into CASSSGLSRRVSYEQYF.

This rearrangement joins TRBV12-3 or TRBV12-4 to TRBJ1-5; possible D gene TRBD1, 6 bases. V was pared by 5 bases and J by 12 bases, with 17 bases between. This CDR3 is 13 amino acids long. The chain's CDR3 is CASSTLTGTLQHF. CDR3 DNA sequence: TGTGCCAGCAGTACACTGACAGGCACCCTCCAGCATTTT.